The 19 T cell receptor beta chains reported below all come from one sample, sequenced in a study of T cells in Graves' hyperthyroidism and ophthalmopathy. Amplified TCR beta CDR3 regions derived from RNA transcripts. The HTBI primer set was used in a first-round RT-PCR of the TCR CDR3. Via MiXCR, TCRdb re-called the multiplex PCR reads, giving one row per CDR3 protein. The repertoire holds approximately 400,000 distinct CDR3 sequences, with roughly 15% as singletons. Sequenced: blood. The receptors derive from a woman aged 25 to 45 with Graves' ophthalmopathy.

This clonotype was recorded at least ten times. The chain is built from TRBV6-1 and TRBJ2-3, with 8 bases identical to TRBD2. V dropped 5 bases and J dropped 4; count of bases not matched to a gene: 11. The germline V gene has CDR1 MNHNS and CDR2 SASEGT. The CDR3 loop spans 16 amino acids. CDR3 amino acids: CASSYLTGGRPDTQYF. CDR3 nucleotides: TGTGCCAGCAGTTACCTTACGGGGGGGAGACCAGATACGCAGTATTTT.

The V gene is TRBV30, the J gene TRBJ2-7; the match to TRBD2 covers 7 bases. The V segment lost 7 bases and the J segment 3 bases; nucleotides outside the gene matches: 3. The CDR3 totals 11 residues. Germline assignment: CDR1 GTSNPN and CDR2 SVGIG (reference sequence). This chain's CDR3 is CASERGYEQYF. The CDR3 DNA is TGTGCCTCAGAGCGGGGCTACGAGCAGTACTTC.

This clonotype appeared many times. The chain is built from TRBV7-3 and TRBJ2-5, with 8 bases aligning to TRBD2. The CDR3 is made up of 15 amino acids. Germline CDR1 SGHTA, CDR2 FQGTGA. J was trimmed by 5 bases and V by 4 bases; bases with no gene match: 9. The CDR3 is CASSSAGGGMETQYF. As DNA, the CDR3 is TGTGCCAGCAGCTCCGCGGGGGGAGGAATGGAGACCCAGTACTTC.

As concerns this clonotype: Just one base apart from a much larger clone, this may be a read error. The gene calls are TRBV28 and TRBJ2-1; D unresolved. The CDR3 covers 14 residues. Germline CDR1 is MDHEN and CDR2 is SYDVKM. V was cut by 3 bases and J by 8 bases, with 14 bases left in between. The CDR3 DNA is TGTGCCAGCAGTTTTTTATCAGCATACGATGAGCAGTTCTTC. This gives the protein CASSFLSAYDEQFF. Full variable domain (outside the CDR3, taken from reference TRBV28 and TRBJ2-1): DVKVTQSSRYLVKRTGEKVFLECVQDMDHENMFWYRQDPGLGLRLIYFSYDVKMKEKGDIPEGYSVSREKKERFSLILESASTNQTSMYLCASSFLSAYDEQFFGPGTRLTVL.

This clonotype showed up many times. V and J are TRBV12-3 or TRBV12-4 and TRBJ2-1, with 11 bases matching TRBD2. With 3 bases clipped from V and 6 bases from J, the junction kept 4 bases outside the gene matches. This CDR3 spans 15 amino acids. The CDR3 DNA is TGTGCCAGCAGTTTCCGACTAGCGGGGTTCAATGAGCAGTTCTTC. Protein product: CASSFRLAGFNEQFF.

This clonotype was found many times. This chain links TRBV20-1 with TRBJ1-2, with D maybe TRBD1 (5 bases). The CDR3 has 14 residues. CDR1 and CDR2 from the germline V gene are DFQATT and SNEGSKA (reference sequence). Trimming removed 1 base from V and 4 bases from J, with 13 bases in between. The CDR3, as DNA: TGCAGTGCTAGAGCCCCCGGGGCAGCCTATGGCTACACCTTC. Amino acid sequence: CSARAPGAAYGYTF.

The table lists this clonotype with many counts. The genes are TRBV12-3 or TRBV12-4 and TRBJ1-1, with D possibly TRBD1 on 5 matching bases. This CDR3 has 14 amino acids. V lost 3 bases and J lost 5, with 13 bases in between. The CDR3 loop is CASSFGGLETEAFF. Written as DNA, the CDR3 is TGTGCCAGCAGTTTTGGGGGGTTAGAAACTGAAGCTTTCTTT.

V and J are TRBV19 and TRBJ1-2; 10 bases map to TRBD1. Germline trimming cut 7 bases from V and 8 bases from J; bases unmatched to any gene: 7. Germline V gene sequence: CDR1 LNHDA, CDR2 SQIVND (reference sequence). The CDR3 sequence is 13 residues long. The CDR3 DNA reads TGTGCCAGTAACCAAGACAGGGGGCGCGGCTACACCTTC. This encodes CASNQDRGRGYTF.

About this clonotype itself: This clone may be a read error of a much larger clone one base away. The chain recombines TRBV24-1 with TRBJ1-5; D might be TRBD1 (6 bases). The V gene's germline CDR1 is KGHDR and CDR2 SFDVKD. This CDR3 region has 19 residues. CDR3 DNA: TGTGCCACCAGTGCGGACCGGACAGTACAGCTCTCTAGCAATCAGCCCCGGCATTTT. Protein: CATSADRTVQLSSNQPRHF.

This clonotype was recorded a few times. This clone may be a read error of a much larger clone one base away. The J gene is TRBJ2-2, the V gene TRBV2; 12 positions match TRBD2. Germline CDR1 is SNHLY and CDR2 is FYNNEI. The CDR3 has 17 residues. CDR3 sequence: CASSVTSGGINTGEPFF. CDR3 sequence (DNA): TGTGCCAGCAGTGTGACTAGCGGGGGAATAAACACCGGGGAGCCGTTTTTT.

V gene TRBV2 combines with J gene TRBJ1-2; TRBD1 matches at 7 bases. The CDR3 consists of 18 residues. The ends lost 2 bases at V and 4 bases at J; junction bases unmatched: 16. The germline CDR1 and CDR2 sequences are SNHLY and FYNNEI. CDR3 loop: CASSERGEPGQKSYGYTF. The CDR3, as DNA: TGTGCCAGCAGTGAAAGGGGGGAACCGGGACAGAAAAGCTATGGCTACACCTTC.

This clonotype came up many times. This chain connects TRBV12-3 or TRBV12-4 to TRBJ1-6; D is unclear. The length of the CDR3 is 16 residues. The V and J ends lost 6 bases and 0 bases respectively, with 12 bases between them. The chain's CDR3 is CASSPASSSYNSPLHF. The CDR3 nucleotides read TGTGCCAGCAGCCCCGCGTCGAGCTCCTATAATTCACCCCTCCACTTT.

At least ten counts were recorded for this clonotype. The chain uses TRBV3-1 and TRBJ2-3, with D unresolved. The CDR3 consists of 14 residues. The germline V gene encodes CDR1 LGHDT and CDR2 YNNKEL (reference sequence). V was shortened by 0 bases and J by 4 bases, with 8 bases between the two germline ends. The CDR3 region is CASSQDQWADTQYF. For the CDR3, the DNA is TGTGCCAGCAGCCAAGATCAATGGGCAGATACGCAGTATTTT.

This clonotype showed up many times. The J gene is TRBJ2-5, the V gene TRBV5-6; D might be TRBD1 (6 bases). V was shortened by 4 bases and J by 1 base, with 11 bases between the two germline ends. Germline CDR1 reads SGHDT; CDR2 reads YYEEEE. The CDR3 consists of 14 residues. The CDR3 DNA sequence: TGTGCCAGCAGCGGTGCAGGGGCCCAAGAGACCCAGTACTTC. Translation: CASSGAGAQETQYF.

This clonotype was detected many times. The chain recombines TRBV2 with TRBJ1-2; 7 nucleotides align to TRBD1. The trim removed 7 bases at V and 2 bases at J, leaving 10 bases unmatched. CDR1 is SNHLY, CDR2 FYNNEI, per germline. The CDR3 loop spans 15 amino acids. The DNA of the CDR3 is TGTGCCAGCACCCGCACAGGGGTGGCGAACTATGGCTACACCTTC. Its translation is CASTRTGVANYGYTF.

The J gene is TRBJ2-3, the V gene TRBV27; D remains unclear. This CDR3 is 15 amino acids long. The V and J ends lost 3 bases and 2 bases respectively, with 12 bases between them. The V gene's germline CDR1 is MNHEY and CDR2 SMNVEV (reference sequence). In DNA form, the CDR3 reads TGTGCCAGCAGTTTCAGAGCACAGAACACAGATACGCAGTATTTT. It specifies CASSFRAQNTDTQYF.

This clonotype showed up many times. The chain combines TRBV7-2 with TRBJ2-5; D is unresolved. The germline V gene encodes CDR1 SGHTA and CDR2 FQGNSA. This CDR3 has 13 residues. Trimming took 2 bases from V and 3 from J, leaving 7 bases between them. Here the CDR3 DNA reads TGTGCCAGCAGCTTATTCCTAGAAGAGACCCAGTACTTC. Protein: CASSLFLEETQYF.

On this clonotype: A much larger clone differs from this one at a single base, so this may be a read error. The chain uses TRBV10-3 and TRBJ1-2, with D maybe TRBD1 (5 bases). Deletions cut 5 bases from V and 4 bases from J, with 14 bases between. This CDR3 has 14 residues. Germline V gene data show CDR1 as ENHRY and CDR2 as SYGVKD. CDR3 amino acids: CAISQNRGTYGYTF. The DNA for the CDR3 is TGTGCCATCAGTCAAAACCGGGGGACCTATGGCTACACCTTC.

This clonotype was counted many times. This chain connects TRBV20-1 to TRBJ1-1; D is uncertain. With 5 bases removed from V and 4 bases from J, the gap between germline ends came to 17 bases. The CDR3 is 14 amino acids. Germline V gene lookup returns CDR1 DFQATT and CDR2 SNEGSKA (reference sequence). Written as DNA, the CDR3 is TGCAGTGCTCGCCCGGGCCCCAGGAGCACTGAAGCTTTCTTT. The encoded protein is CSARPGPRSTEAFF.